The 3 T cell receptor beta chains listed next were all sequenced from one sample in a study of cytomegalovirus exposure and HLA in healthy donors. It was with 60 Vbeta and 13 Jbeta primers that the PCR ran. Sequencing used immunoSEQ multiplex PCR; TCRdb keeps in-frame clones, though not all of them. This listing includes 65,000 to 95,000 clones. Specimen: PBMCs. Receptors were obtained from a female donor in good health and CMV-seropositive.

The chain is built from TRBV11-2 and TRBJ2-3, with 8 bases lining up with TRBD2. The germline gives CDR1 SGHAT, CDR2 FQNNGV. This CDR3 is built from 13 residues. V shed 3 bases and J 8 bases; nucleotides not matched to a gene: 4. The CDR3 sequence is CASSFEAGGTQYF. The CDR3 DNA sequence: TGTGCCAGCAGCTTTGAGGCGGGAGGTACGCAGTATTTT.

This chain connects TRBV7-2 to TRBJ1-6; 7 bases agree with TRBD1. The trim removed 5 bases at V and 6 bases at J, leaving 4 bases unmatched. In germline, CDR1 is SGHTA, CDR2 FQGNSA. The CDR3 runs 14 residues. The CDR3, as DNA: TGTGCCAGCAGCCAGGGACAGCTTAATTCACCCCTCCACTTT. Amino acid sequence: CASSQGQLNSPLHF.

This chain links TRBV28 with TRBJ1-1; TRBD1 is a possible D gene (6 bases). The germline CDR1 and CDR2 sequences are MDHEN and SYDVKM. The CDR3 loop spans 14 amino acids. V lost 6 bases to trimming and J lost 4 bases, with 15 bases between them. The CDR3 here is CASSSFRGPTEAFF. Here the CDR3 DNA reads TGTGCCAGCAGCTCTTTCAGGGGACCCACTGAAGCTTTCTTT.